The subject of this entry is one T cell receptor beta chain. The antigen is undetermined. This specimen comes from a study of shared clonotypes between healthy human individuals. Data came from immunoSEQ multiplex PCR; TCRdb stores just in-frame clones and leaves some out. The table records 2.5 million or so clones, roughly 92% of them present only once. Germline V gene sequence: CDR1 MNHEY, CDR2 SMNVEV (reference sequence). This CDR3 is built from 18 residues. V was trimmed by 1 base and J by 1 base, leaving 14 bases between them. Notes on the study in general: Clonotype sharing among the donors was expected to vary with sequencing depth. Specimens sampled were limited to blood, with tissue repertoires likely differing.

This TCR was recovered from a man aged 18 to 35 in good health. Sequenced: naive CD4+ T cells sorted from blood. Subset: CD45RA+ positively selected. The genes are TRBV27 and TRBJ2-6; perhaps TRBD1 as D (5 bases). The CDR3 sequence: CASSLWGRASSGANVLTF. Here the CDR3 DNA reads TGTGCCAGCAGTTTATGGGGCAGGGCTTCGTCTGGGGCCAACGTCCTGACTTTC.